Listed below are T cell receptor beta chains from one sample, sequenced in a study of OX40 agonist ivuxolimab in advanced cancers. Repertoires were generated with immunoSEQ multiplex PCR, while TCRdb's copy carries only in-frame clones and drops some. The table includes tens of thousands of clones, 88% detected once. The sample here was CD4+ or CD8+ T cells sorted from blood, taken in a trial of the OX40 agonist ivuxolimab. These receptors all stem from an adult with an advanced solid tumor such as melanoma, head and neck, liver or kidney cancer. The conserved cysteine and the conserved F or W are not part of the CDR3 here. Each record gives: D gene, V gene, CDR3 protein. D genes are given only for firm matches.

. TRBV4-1 ASSSARAGRSPLH
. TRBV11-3 ASSLYSDTQY
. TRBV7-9 ASSLGSDQPQH
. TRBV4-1 ASSKDSGKNQPQH
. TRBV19 ASSKTAGLSYEQY
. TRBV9 ASSVGTATNYGYT
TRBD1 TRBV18 ASSGTENTEAF
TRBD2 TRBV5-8 ASSLQGRGGEETQY
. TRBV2 ASSERASRRTDTQY
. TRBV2 ASSTDRFNTEAF
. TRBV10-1 ASSTGQDEKLF
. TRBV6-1 ASSEAYRISYEQY
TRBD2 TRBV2 ASSFGLAGGNYEQY
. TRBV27 ASGAGRRQY
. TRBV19 ASIERGVANYGYT
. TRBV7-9 ASSLEGFGGYT
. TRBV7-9 ASSLLGTSSEAF
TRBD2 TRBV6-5 ASSTGTRNIQY
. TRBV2 ASSEGRGNQPQH
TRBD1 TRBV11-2 ASSKIGTGIYNEQF
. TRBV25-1 ASSSVGTSAEQY
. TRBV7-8 ASSKTGITEAF
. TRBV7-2 ASSLDASSYNEQF
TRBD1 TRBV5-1 ASSLGTGGNSPLH
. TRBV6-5 ASIGENSGNTIY
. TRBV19 ASSTNRADTQY
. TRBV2 ASSLQGRGQPQH
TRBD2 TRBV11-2 ASSPTSGSYVTQY
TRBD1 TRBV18 ASSPRGQAGGNTEAF
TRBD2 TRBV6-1 ASSDRSGGDTQY
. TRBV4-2 ASSQEVGQPQH
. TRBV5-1 ASSLGAGVGDTQY
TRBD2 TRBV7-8 ASSMRTSGRAAPGNEQF
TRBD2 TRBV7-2 ASSLDGGRAEETQY
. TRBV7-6 ASSLYGPGRGNTEAF
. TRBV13 ASSFGRPSYEQY
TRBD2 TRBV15 ATSRDSGLAINEQF
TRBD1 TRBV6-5 ASSRGQGNQPQH
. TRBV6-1 ASSSPGEPF
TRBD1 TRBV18 ASSPGQENTEAF
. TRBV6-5 ASSYGEAYGYT
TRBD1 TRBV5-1 ASSTDRAREQY
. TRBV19 ASSIYRAGEQF
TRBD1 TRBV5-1 ASSPGTGNGYT
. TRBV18 ASSPPVNPGTHYNEQF
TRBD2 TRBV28 ASSVIYPTSGSEDTQY
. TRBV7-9 ASSKEGESYEQY
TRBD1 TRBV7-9 ASTQQGGDYGYT
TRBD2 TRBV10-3 ATRGLAGDTDTQY
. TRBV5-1 ASSLQGHGELF
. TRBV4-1 ASSQDLKLEGEQF